The sequence of this TCR beta chain was determined in a study of cytomegalovirus exposure and HLA in healthy donors (dated by TCRdb to 2016 to 2017). About the investigation overall: An earlier analysis of approximately 550 of the donors reported 250 to 350 Gb of sequence data and roughly 100 million unique TCR beta sequences from about 200 million T cells. An early release covering more than 500 HLA-typed donors comprised about 290 gigabases of sequencing data and roughly 85 million unique TCR sequences. Of the approximately 400 genotyped donors, about 84% fell in the genetic ancestry cluster associated with self-reported Caucasian donors. The study aimed to test whether cataloging public T cell receptors could reveal signatures of past pathogen exposure. Using immunosequencing, the study profiled T cell repertoires from 666 subjects and related those repertoires to cytomegalovirus serostatus. A separate validation cohort of roughly 110 different subjects was used in addition to the roughly 720-subject first cohort. High-throughput TCR immunosequencing, statistical association of individual TCRs with disease status, and machine learning were combined to predict cytomegalovirus infection status. A later analysis re-examined previously published TCR beta repertoires from hundreds of donors and added high-resolution HLA genotyping to investigate patterns of TCR occurrence. Rather than drawing on any new phenotypic data, the later analysis identified candidate immune exposures from TCR beta sequences and the way those sequences occurred across donors. An earlier analysis of 587 of the donors used high-throughput TCR beta sequencing to judge whether each TCR beta V gene segment behaved as functional or pseudogenic. Alongside the repertoire data, information on donor age, sex, ethnicity and CMV serostatus was compiled. A later genetic analysis used genome-wide SNP genotypes for about 60% of the roughly 700 donors, treating that subset as a discovery cohort. Every discovery cohort repertoire had been produced on one sequencing platform. Class I and class II HLA loci were covered by the typing at four-digit resolution. Typing coverage varied by locus: 629-630 donors for A, B, C, DRB1 and DQB1; about 520 for DQA1; more than 600 for DPA1; approximately 490 for DPB1. Because of strong linkage in the cohort, five DR-DQ haplotypes were treated as single units for association and clustering. Across around 400 genotyped donors of the cohort, an average of roughly 230,000 unique TCR beta nucleotide sequences per donor were sequenced, and roughly 18% of those sequences were non-productive.

The protocol used for the library was the immunoSEQ multiplex PCR assay. The multiplex PCR relied on a mix of 60 forward primers for TCR Vbeta segments and 13 reverse primers for TCR Jbeta segments. Amplification of the CDR3 region of rearranged TCR beta genes was performed with a multiplex PCR assay on genomic DNA. Amplified TCR beta libraries were sequenced as 87-base-pair reads on the Illumina HiSeq System. The paper's processing steps were these. In a later analysis, about 80 million unique TCR beta chains were counted across the 500 to 850 repertoires, and approximately 11 million of these chains were shared by at least two donors. Raw reads were error-corrected and collapsed into unique sequences by a nearest-neighbor algorithm in which closely related sequences were merged to remove PCR and sequencing errors. V, D and J gene segments were assigned by aligning CDR3 sequences to IMGT reference sequences. For a sequence to be retained, a match of at least six nucleotides to both a V gene segment and a J gene segment was required. Rearrangements were called productive when the CDR3 lacked stop codons and stayed in frame with V and J; all others were non-productive. CDR3 was defined by IMGT convention, running from the second conserved V-encoded cysteine to the conserved J-encoded phenylalanine. Sequences without an unambiguous match to a single V gene segment were excluded from the earlier analysis of 500 to 700 of the donors. In an earlier analysis of around 600 of the donors, V segments were called functional above 56.7% productive rearrangements and were called segregating when the between-donor standard deviation exceeded 5%. A statistical classification framework was built to diagnose cytomegalovirus status from the catalog of TCR beta chain sequences. A later analysis assigned V and J genes by comparing TCR nucleotide sequences with IMGT/GENE-DB human TR gene sequences. The TCRdist pipeline was used in a later analysis to assign CDR3 sequences and most-parsimonious VDJ recombination scenarios. In a later analysis, every TCR beta chain was defined by the combination of its CDR3 amino acid sequence and its V-gene family, and reads without a unique V-gene family were dropped. To address suspected cross-contamination and a sequencing artifact, a later analysis removed 592 highly shared, low-generation-probability nucleotide sequences. In a later analysis, a clonal expansion index was calculated for each public chain from normalized within-repertoire ranks of inferred template counts. Generation probabilities in a later analysis came from a VDJ recombination model fitted to out-of-frame rearrangements, and those results were checked against IGoR. Hypergeometric tests were used in a later analysis to score TCR-TCR, TCR-HLA and TCR-CMV co-occurrence, with a repertoire-size bias correction applied to the TCR pairs. To estimate false discovery rates, a later analysis permuted the HLA or CMV assignments 20 times. In a later analysis, co-occurring TCRs were grouped using DBSCAN, with TCRdist sequence similarity added in when clustering inside HLA-allele-positive subsets. Repertoires with fewer than 30,000 or more than 120,000 public chains were left out of co-occurrence clustering, as were five repertoires with anomalous nucleotide sharing. TCRdb stores this immuneACCESS table with in-frame sequences only. Part of the clones is absent; in the studies checked, under half of the shortfall reflects unresolved V genes, and no reason is known for the rest. The V and J calls and clone size were taken over from that table, and D and trimming were inferred from the DNA. For this sample there are about 130,000 clones; approximately 81% appear just once. The top ten hold 4% of the sample.

This clone was seen once. No antigen is known for it. Base-call qualities are not available, and no considerably larger clone is one nucleotide away. The cohort was made up of hundreds of healthy bone marrow donors. At the time of sampling, all cohort members were nominally healthy, though unrecorded immune exposures were likely present. The donor tested CMV seropositive and was one of the 289 seropositive cohort members. Every donor gave a peripheral blood sample, and the peripheral blood mononuclear cells from that sample were used for TCR beta sequencing. The Qiagen DNeasy Blood Extraction Kit was used to extract genomic DNA from the blood cell samples. Results and caveats for the whole study, not just this receptor: According to a later analysis, most CMV-associated TCR beta chains appeared to be HLA-restricted, and the HLA associations seemed to be driven largely by CMV exposure. Immune exposure information for the cohort was limited to CMV serostatus. A later analysis reported that several top co-occurrence clusters appeared linked to parvovirus B19, influenza, CMV and Epstein-Barr virus. In a later analysis, some 18,000 TCR beta sequences were associated with specific HLA alleles at a false discovery rate of 0.05. When HLA alleles, especially DR and DQ, strongly co-occurred, attributing TCR associations to individual alleles was difficult. A cluster of highly shared sequence variants was judged likely to represent a technical artifact of the sequencing pipeline. Correlated functional status among segregating V segments might be attributable to linkage disequilibrium, but an unknown experimental factor could not be ruled out. The study gave a list of 150 to 200 TCR beta chains associated with cytomegalovirus. Compared with the approximately 720-donor mean, donors in an Asian-associated ancestry cluster had fewer N-insertions in productive TCRs, according to a later genetic analysis. Because HLA typing was unavailable for some donors at each locus, only the typed subset was used in association tests. This cohort had only TCR beta chains sequenced, and the lack of alpha or paired-chain data limited which features could be detected. In a later analysis, the rate of TCR association differed among HLA loci, with DRB1 alleles having the most associated TCRs and HLA-C alleles having the fewest. Roughly uniform sequencing depth across donors was assumed in presence/absence analyses, although this assumption may not hold. Most TCR sequences were observed very rarely across donors, whereas some public TCRs were present in many individuals. Because counts were too low, around 18 rarely observed V segments, including chromosome 9 orphons, were left out of the earlier analysis of over 550 of the donors. A few of the identified cytomegalovirus-associated TCR beta chains were confirmed in vitro to be specific for cytomegalovirus antigens. A further reported finding was that TCR beta sequences accurately predicted the HLA-A and HLA-B alleles for most subjects in the first cohort. The classifier was reported to diagnose cytomegalovirus status with high specificity and sensitivity in both the original and validation cohorts. The authors suggested that the approach could potentially be extended to other disease states and immunological phenotypes. In an earlier analysis of fewer than 750 of the donors, most TCR beta V segments were observed in productive rearrangements about 87% or about 30% of the time, broadly matching IMGT annotations. In a later analysis, HLA-associated TCR beta chains were found to be more clonally expanded and to have lower generation probabilities than equally common non-associated chains. An association between a missense DCLRE1C variant and V-gene and J-gene trimming of TCR beta chains was found in a later genetic analysis and replicated in an independent cohort.

Sequencing was carried out using PBMCs. This TCR came from a man between 18 and 29 years old in good health and CMV-seropositive.

CDR3 sequence: CAWTSRTGRRETQYF. The DNA reads as follows: TGTGCCTGGACGTCCAGGACAGGGCGTCGAGAGACCCAGTACTTC. This chain joins TRBV30 to TRBJ2-5; 8 bases in the junction line up with TRBD1. From a lookup of the germline V gene (reference sequence), CDR1 and CDR2 are GTSNPN and SVGIG. The germline V end is reduced by 4 bases and the J end by 4 bases; junction bases left unmatched: 11. Counted from cysteine to phenylalanine, this CDR3 has 15 amino acids. The kept DNA is CDR3 alone, 45 bases in frame from the first base.